Listed below are T cell receptor beta chains from one sample, sequenced in a study of blood T cell repertoires in COVID-19. TCRdb keeps only in-frame clones here, not all; method: immunoSEQ multiplex PCR. The table shows around 180,000 clones, with around 79% occurring only once. Sequenced: peripheral blood. The source is a man aged 55 to 70 with active or convalescent COVID-19. Each CDR3 is given with its conserved first and last residue. A D gene is named only where the DNA matches it firmly. For some rows the clone size is stated as once, few or many, or as a class when expanded; others skip it.

13	.	TRBJ2-1	TRBD2	TRBV5-6	CASSLAAGTEQFF	TGTGCCAGCAGCTTGGCAGCGGGAACTGAGCAGTTCTTC
18	.	TRBJ2-3	TRBD2	TRBV2	CASSDSTRAGGPTDTQYF	TGTGCCAGCAGTGATTCCACAAGAGCGGGAGGGCCGACAGATACGCAGTATTTT
14	.	TRBJ2-1	.	TRBV7-8	CASSLGPSLYEQFF	TGTGCCAGCAGCTTAGGGCCTAGCCTCTATGAGCAGTTCTTC
15	few	TRBJ2-4	.	TRBV2	CASSDPGWAKNIQYF	TGTGCCAGCAGTGATCCGGGTTGGGCCAAAAACATTCAGTACTTC
16	.	TRBJ2-5	.	TRBV6-5	CASSYRRNVGGETQYF	TGTGCCAGCAGTTACCGGAGGAACGTGGGTGGGGAGACCCAGTACTTC
15	.	TRBJ2-5	.	TRBV5-6	CASSRKPTTGETQYF	TGTGCCAGCAGCCGTAAACCTACCACGGGGGAGACCCAGTACTTC
15	.	TRBJ2-7	TRBD2	TRBV9	CASSVGAGASPEQYF	TGTGCCAGCAGCGTAGGAGCGGGAGCCTCACCCGAGCAGTACTTC
12	.	TRBJ1-2	.	TRBV12-3/TRBV12-4	CASSLRRYGYTF	TGTGCCAGCAGTTTGAGGCGATATGGCTACACCTTC
15	.	TRBJ2-5	TRBD1	TRBV7-2	CASSSGQAYQETQYF	TGTGCCAGCAGCTCGGGACAGGCCTACCAAGAGACCCAGTACTTC
13	.	TRBJ2-7	TRBD2	TRBV29-1	CSVGGGRGYEQYF	TGCAGCGTTGGTGGCGGGAGAGGCTACGAGCAGTACTTC